This TCR beta chain was sequenced for a study of blood T cell repertoires in COVID-19. On the study more broadly: The study drew acute and convalescent COVID-19 samples from the United States, Italy and Spain.

In terms of age and location, participants ranged from roughly 18 to 90 years and lived in approximately 24 US areas. Profiling relied on immunoSEQ multiplex PCR, and the TCRdb table lists in-frame clones only, not all of them. Among 150,000 to 200,000 clones, 89% were seen once, and the ten largest hold 0.7% to 0.9%. CDR3 size: 17 residues. V lost 2 bases to trimming and J lost 3 bases; unmatched junction nucleotides: 6. The germline V gene encodes CDR1 SGHVS and CDR2 FNYEAQ. The V call is TRBV7-6, the J call TRBJ2-5; 13 nucleotides line up with TRBD2. The sequence was collected from a woman younger than 30 who had recovered from COVID-19. Sequencing was done on a sample of PBMCs or T cells enriched from blood (not recorded which). CDR3 DNA: TGTGCCAGCAGCTTAAAGGCCACTAGCGGGAGGGAAGAGACCCAGTACTTC. Its protein product is CASSLKATSGREETQYF. Using reference TRBV7-6 and TRBJ2-5 for the parts outside the CDR3, the full variable domain is GAGVSQSPRYKVTKRGQDVALRCDPISGHVSLYWYRQALGQGPEFLTYFNYEAQQDKSGLPNDRFSAERPEGSISTLTIQRTEQRDSAMYRCASSLKATSGREETQYFGPGTRLLVL.